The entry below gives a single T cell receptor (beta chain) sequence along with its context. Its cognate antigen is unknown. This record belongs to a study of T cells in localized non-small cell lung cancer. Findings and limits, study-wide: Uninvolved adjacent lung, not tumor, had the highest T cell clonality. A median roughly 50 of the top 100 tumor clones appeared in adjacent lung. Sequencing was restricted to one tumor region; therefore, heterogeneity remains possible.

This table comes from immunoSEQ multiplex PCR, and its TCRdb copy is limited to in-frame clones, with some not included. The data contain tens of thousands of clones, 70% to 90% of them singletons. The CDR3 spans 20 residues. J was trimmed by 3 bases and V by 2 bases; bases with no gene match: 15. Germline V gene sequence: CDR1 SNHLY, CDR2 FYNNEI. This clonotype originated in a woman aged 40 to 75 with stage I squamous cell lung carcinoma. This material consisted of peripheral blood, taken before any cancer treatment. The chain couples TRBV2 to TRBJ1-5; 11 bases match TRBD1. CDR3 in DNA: TGTGCCAGCAGTGAAATAGGATTCCGGGACAGGGGGAGGTTCAATCAGCCCCAGCATTTT. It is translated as CASSEIGFRDRGRFNQPQHF.